This T cell receptor (beta chain) was sequenced during a study of blood T cell repertoires in COVID-19. Study context: The United States, Italy and Spain provided the acute and convalescent COVID-19 samples. From T cells, B-cell-depleted T cells, or PBMCs came the material, which was cDNA or gDNA.

Per the original methods: From reference gene primer amplification, estimates of nucleated cell counts were derived. The assay was immunoSEQ multiplex PCR, and TCRdb's table has in-frame clones only and misses some. Clone size and the V and J calls come from that table; the DNA yielded D and trimming. The sample lists about 71,000 clones; about 91% were seen once. This CDR3 region has 17 residues. Germline V lookup: CDR1 LNHDA, CDR2 SQIVND (reference sequence). With 2 bases removed from V and 2 bases from J, the gap between germline ends came to 13 bases. The chain links TRBV19 to TRBJ2-6, with D perhaps TRBD1 (6 bases). The sample consisted of peripheral blood. This TCR came from a man in his fifties or sixties with active COVID-19. CDR3 in DNA: TGTGCCAGTAGTATACGGGCAGGGGAGCCTGGGGCCAACGTCCTGACTTTC. This translates into CASSIRAGEPGANVLTF.